Each of the 27 T cell receptor beta chains below was sequenced from the same sample in a study of patients and donors after allogeneic stem cell transplantation. TCRdb itself ran the RT-PCR reads through MiXCR, one entry per CDR3 protein. The data contain 45,000 to 65,000 distinct CDR3 sequences, about an eighth of them singletons. Specimen: blood, either unsorted or a sorted T cell fraction (not recorded which). These receptor sequences come from a human donor who was either an allogeneic HSCT recipient or a stem cell or donor lymphocyte infusion donor (not recorded which). It is not recorded whose cells these are; they may come from a transplant donor.

This clonotype showed up many times. The chain couples TRBV7-3 to TRBJ1-2; weak D call: TRBD1 (6 bases). The V gene lost 8 bases and the J gene lost 7 bases, with 14 bases spanning the gap. The CDR3 totals 12 residues. The germline CDR1 and CDR2 sequences are SGHTA and FQGTGA. CDR3 DNA: TGTGCCAGCGGGGGGCCGGGATTTGGCTACACCTTC. This encodes CASGGPGFGYTF.

In its sample, this clonotype was seen many times. This rearrangement joins TRBV3-1 to TRBJ1-1; tentative D call: TRBD1 (5 bases). The germline CDR1 and CDR2 sequences are LGHDT and YNNKEL (reference sequence). Trimming cost V 4 bases and J 4 bases, with 10 bases left between them. The CDR3 contains 13 residues. The CDR3 DNA sequence: TGTGCCAGCAGCCTCAAGGGGCTCACTGAAGCTTTCTTT. Translated, it gives CASSLKGLTEAFF.

This clonotype was observed a handful of times. The J gene is TRBJ2-2, the V gene TRBV6-2 or TRBV6-3; no firm D call. The CDR3 has 13 residues. Germline V gives CDR1 MNHEY, CDR2 SVGEGT. V lost 0 bases and J 4 bases, leaving 3 bases between the germline ends. CDR3 protein: CASSYSGTGELFF. In DNA form, the CDR3 reads TGTGCCAGCAGTTACTCAGGCACCGGGGAGCTGTTTTTT.

V usage is TRBV15 and J usage is TRBJ2-1; weak D call: TRBD1 (5 bases). Germline lookup yields CDR1 LNHNV and CDR2 YYDKDF (reference sequence). The CDR3 totals 15 residues. V dropped 1 base and J dropped 0 bases, with 7 bases sitting between them. Here the CDR3 reads CATSRGGLSYNEQFF. The CDR3 DNA is TGTGCCACCAGCAGAGGGGGCCTCTCCTACAATGAGCAGTTCTTC.

V is TRBV10-2 and J is TRBJ2-1, with D possibly matching TRBD2 (6 bases). V was clipped by 6 bases and J by 5 bases, with 20 bases between them. Looked up from germline, CDR1 is WSHSY and CDR2 is SAAADI. The CDR3 is 16 amino acids. CDR3 residues: CASSGGYRESDNEQFF. For the CDR3, the DNA is TGCGCCAGCAGCGGCGGGTACCGGGAGTCTGACAATGAGCAGTTCTTC.

The rearrangement joins TRBV11-2 to TRBJ1-2, with D tentatively TRBD1 (5 bases). CDR1 and CDR2 from the germline V gene are SGHAT and FQNNGV. CDR3 size: 13 residues. With 0 bases removed from V and 12 bases from J, the gap between germline ends came to 14 bases. The CDR3 DNA reads as TGTGCCAGCAGCTTAGAAGTTAGGGGACTCAACACCTTC. Translated: CASSLEVRGLNTF.

This clonotype was counted a few times. This sequence joins TRBV9 and TRBJ2-7; D is perhaps TRBD2 (6 bases). Trimming took 3 bases from V and 0 from J, leaving 10 bases between them. The CDR3 sequence is 14 residues long. From germline, CDR1 is SGDLS and CDR2 YYNGEE. The CDR3 coding sequence is TGTGCCAGCAGCGCCGGGGGTTCCTCCTACGAGCAGTACTTC. Its protein is CASSAGGSSYEQYF.

J is TRBJ2-1 and V is TRBV12-3 or TRBV12-4, with 15 bases identical to TRBD2. V trimming: 7 bases; J trimming: 7 bases; junction bases outside the gene matches: 8. This CDR3 region has 16 residues. The CDR3 DNA sequence: TGTGCCAGCAAGGGACTAGCGGGAGGCGGTAGGAATGAGCAGTTCTTC. It encodes CASKGLAGGGRNEQFF.

V and J are TRBV30 and TRBJ2-1; TRBD2 might be the D (5 bases). The CDR3 runs 14 residues. V was shortened by 2 bases and J by 6 bases, with 14 bases between the two germline ends. Germline CDR1 and CDR2: GTSNPN and SVGIG (reference sequence). CDR3 nucleotides: TGTGCCTGGAGTACCCAAACGGGATTCAATGAGCAGTTCTTC. It codes for CAWSTQTGFNEQFF.

There are a few counts of this clonotype. The chain couples TRBV7-3 to TRBJ1-3; TRBD1 is a possible D gene (6 bases). Trimming cost V 1 base and J 0 bases, with 7 bases left between them. Germline CDR1 is SGHTA and CDR2 is FQGTGA. The CDR3 contains 15 residues. In DNA, the CDR3 is TGTGCCAGCAGCTTAATGGACAGCTCTGGAAACACCATATATTTT. Translating gives CASSLMDSSGNTIYF.

This clonotype came up many times. The chain links TRBV5-6 to TRBJ1-1; D is unresolved. Trimming pared 0 bases from V and 6 bases from J, leaving 6 bases between. Germline-derived CDR1 and CDR2 are SGHDT and YYEEEE. The CDR3 totals 12 residues. The CDR3 nucleotides read TGTGCCAGCAGCTTGGCAAAGGCTGAAGCTTTCTTT. This sequence encodes CASSLAKAEAFF.

CDR3 protein: CAIANSGANVLTF. DNA of the CDR3: TGTGCCATAGCCAATTCTGGGGCCAACGTCCTGACTTTC. The V call is TRBV10-3, the J call TRBJ2-6; D ambiguous. The CDR3 totals 13 residues. The germline V and J ends were trimmed by 9 bases and 1 base, with 7 bases remaining between them. Germline assignment: CDR1 ENHRY and CDR2 SYGVKD.

The gene calls are TRBV11-2 and TRBJ2-7, with 10 nucleotides matching TRBD2. Germline lookup yields CDR1 SGHAT and CDR2 FQNNGV. With 1 base clipped from V and 0 bases from J, the junction kept 3 bases outside the gene matches. This CDR3 is built from 16 residues. The DNA for the CDR3 is TGTGCCAGCAGCTTAGCCGGGACTAGCGACTCCTACGAGCAGTACTTC. It is translated as CASSLAGTSDSYEQYF.

A few counts support this clonotype. The gene calls are TRBV7-9 and TRBJ2-1, with D possibly matching TRBD2 (5 bases). Germline CDR1 reads SEHNR; CDR2 reads FQNEAQ (reference sequence). The V end was cut by 2 bases, the J end by 8 bases, with 16 bases between. The CDR3 has 15 amino acids. The CDR3 loop reads CASSLTGLDGDEQFF. The CDR3 DNA sequence: TGTGCCAGCAGCTTAACGGGGTTAGATGGGGATGAGCAGTTCTTC. The variable domain in full, completed from reference TRBV7-9 and TRBJ2-1, reads DTGVSQNPRHKITKRGQNVTFRCDPISEHNRLYWYRQTLGQGPEFLTYFQNEAQLEKSRLLSDRFSAERPKGSFSTLEIQRTEQGDSAMYLCASSLTGLDGDEQFFGPGTRLTVL.

The rearrangement joins TRBV7-9 to TRBJ1-1; TRBD1 might be the D (6 bases). Germline V gene lookup returns CDR1 SEHNR and CDR2 FQNEAQ (reference sequence). The V and J ends lost 2 bases and 11 bases respectively, with 9 bases between them. The CDR3 totals 11 residues. The CDR3 reads CASSLTGLAFF. For the CDR3, the DNA is TGTGCCAGCAGCTTAACAGGGCTGGCTTTCTTT.

There are many counts of this clonotype. The chain has TRBV20-1 and TRBJ1-1; no clear D. The V end lost 5 bases, the J end lost 5 bases, and 15 bases lay between the germline ends. Germline V gene data show CDR1 as DFQATT and CDR2 as SNEGSKA (reference sequence). This CDR3 is built from 13 residues. The CDR3 bases are TGCAGTGCTGCCCCGGGGTTGGGGACTGAAGCTTTCTTT. This gives the protein CSAAPGLGTEAFF.

The sample holds a few counts of this clonotype. This chain links TRBV18 with TRBJ2-1, with 9 bases lining up with TRBD2. CDR3 length: 19 amino acids. The V gene end was trimmed by 2 bases and the J gene end by 4 bases; junction bases not matched to a gene: 15. Germline V gives CDR1 KGHSH, CDR2 LQKENI. The CDR3 loop reads CASSPESESGRTMYNEQFF. CDR3 sequence (DNA): TGTGCCAGCTCACCAGAGTCAGAAAGCGGGAGGACTATGTACAATGAGCAGTTCTTC. Using reference TRBV18 and TRBJ2-1 for the parts outside the CDR3, the full variable domain is NAGVMQNPRHLVRRRGQEARLRCSPMKGHSHVYWYRQLPEEGLKFMVYLQKENIIDESGMPKERFSAEFPKEGPSILRIQQVVRGDSAAYFCASSPESESGRTMYNEQFFGPGTRLTVL.

This clonotype was seen a handful of times. The gene calls are TRBV7-9 and TRBJ2-7, with TRBD1 matching 7 bases. Trimming cost V 4 bases and J 7 bases; bases outside gene matches: 10. Looked up from germline, CDR1 is SEHNR and CDR2 is FQNEAQ (reference sequence). The CDR3 is 14 amino acids. CDR3 sequence reads: CASSSSRGNGEQYF. The CDR3 bases are TGTGCCAGCAGCTCGTCCAGGGGGAATGGGGAGCAGTACTTC.

In its sample, this clonotype was seen many times. This chain uses TRBV12-3 or TRBV12-4 with TRBJ2-3; the D is unclear. The CDR3 covers 13 residues. V was trimmed by 3 bases and J by 3 bases, leaving 7 bases between them. The CDR3 nucleotides read TGTGCCAGCAGTTTGCTTAGGACAGATACGCAGTATTTT. Translated: CASSLLRTDTQYF.

This clonotype showed up many times. The chain is built from TRBV5-1 and TRBJ1-1; D remains unclear. This CDR3 spans 14 amino acids. Trimming took off 1 base at V and 3 bases at J, with 10 bases between the two ends. Germline lookup yields CDR1 SGHRS and CDR2 YFSETQ. CDR3 residues: CASSLNSKYTEAFF. In DNA form, the CDR3 reads TGCGCCAGCAGCTTGAACAGCAAGTACACTGAAGCTTTCTTT. Based on the CDR3 plus reference TRBV5-1 and TRBJ1-1, the full variable domain is KAGVTQTPRYLIKTRGQQVTLSCSPISGHRSVSWYQQTPGQGLQFLFEYFSETQRNKGNFPGRFSGRQFSNSRSEMNVSTLELGDSALYLCASSLNSKYTEAFFGQGTRLTVV.

There are many counts of this clonotype. The chain employs TRBV12-3 or TRBV12-4 and TRBJ2-2; TRBD1 matches at 7 bases. This CDR3 region has 18 residues. The J segment lost 1 base and the V segment lost 7 bases, leaving 15 bases of the junction unmatched. The DNA for the CDR3 is TGTGCCAGCAACGCAGCCCTTGGGACAGCTCAGAACACCGGGGAGCTGTTTTTT. The encoded protein is CASNAALGTAQNTGELFF.

The chain uses TRBV10-3 and TRBJ2-6; D is ambiguous. The ends were cut back, 3 bases at V and 2 bases at J, with 8 bases in the middle. CDR1 ENHRY and CDR2 SYGVKD come from the germline V gene. This CDR3 contains 15 residues. In DNA, the CDR3 is TGTGCCATCAGTGAATTAAGTACTGGGGCCAACGTCCTGACTTTC. It yields the protein CAISELSTGANVLTF.

This clonotype has more than one count but fewer than ten. The chain carries TRBV6-5 and TRBJ2-5; the match to TRBD2 covers 10 bases. The CDR3 runs to 17 residues. Germline CDR1 and CDR2: MNHEY and SVGAGI. The V gene end was trimmed by 0 bases and the J gene end by 5 bases; junction bases not matched to a gene: 9. Written as DNA, the CDR3 is TGTGCCAGCAGTTACTCGAAGGTCCTAGCGGGAGCGGAGACCCAGTACTTC. The encoded protein is CASSYSKVLAGAETQYF.

This clonotype was seen a few times. The chain joins TRBV7-2 to TRBJ1-2, with TRBD1 matching over 8 bases. Germline CDR1 is SGHTA and CDR2 is FQGNSA. The CDR3 sequence is 14 residues long. The J segment lost 5 bases and the V segment lost 4 bases, leaving 6 bases of the junction unmatched. For the CDR3, the DNA is TGTGCCAGCAGCTCCCCGGGACAGGCTTATGGCTACACCTTC. Its protein is CASSSPGQAYGYTF. Full variable domain (outside the CDR3, taken from reference TRBV7-2 and TRBJ1-2): GAGVSQSPSNKVTEKGKDVELRCDPISGHTALYWYRQSLGQGLEFLIYFQGNSAPDKSGLPSDRFSAERTGGSVSTLTIQRTQQEDSAVYLCASSSPGQAYGYTFGSGTRLTVV.

This clonotype showed up just a few times. CDR3 coding DNA: TGCAGCGTCCTCTGGGGGACAGGGAGCACCGGGGAGCTGTTTTTT. Amino acid sequence: CSVLWGTGSTGELFF. The chain links TRBV29-1 to TRBJ2-2; 9 bases map to TRBD1. CDR1 is SQVTM and CDR2 is ANQGSEA in the germline V gene. This CDR3 contains 15 residues. The V segment lost 6 bases and the J segment 4 bases; nucleotides outside the gene matches: 9.

V is TRBV11-2 and J is TRBJ2-5; 13 positions agree with TRBD2. This CDR3 spans 16 amino acids. J gave up 4 bases and V 2 bases, and 4 bases lay outside the gene matches. Germline V gene sequence: CDR1 SGHAT, CDR2 FQNNGV. The DNA of the CDR3 is TGTGCCAGCAGCTTAAGACTAGCGGGAGGTCGAGAGACCCAGTACTTC. Encoded protein: CASSLRLAGGRETQYF.

This clonotype was picked up many times. The chain uses TRBV9 and TRBJ1-1; 10 bases line up with TRBD1. Germline trimming cut 5 bases from V and 1 base from J; bases unmatched to any gene: 8. The CDR3 totals 16 residues. Germline CDR1 SGDLS, CDR2 YYNGEE. CDR3 nucleotide sequence: TGTGCCAGCAGGGCTAGGACAGGGGGACCGAACACTGAAGCTTTCTTT. Its protein is CASRARTGGPNTEAFF.